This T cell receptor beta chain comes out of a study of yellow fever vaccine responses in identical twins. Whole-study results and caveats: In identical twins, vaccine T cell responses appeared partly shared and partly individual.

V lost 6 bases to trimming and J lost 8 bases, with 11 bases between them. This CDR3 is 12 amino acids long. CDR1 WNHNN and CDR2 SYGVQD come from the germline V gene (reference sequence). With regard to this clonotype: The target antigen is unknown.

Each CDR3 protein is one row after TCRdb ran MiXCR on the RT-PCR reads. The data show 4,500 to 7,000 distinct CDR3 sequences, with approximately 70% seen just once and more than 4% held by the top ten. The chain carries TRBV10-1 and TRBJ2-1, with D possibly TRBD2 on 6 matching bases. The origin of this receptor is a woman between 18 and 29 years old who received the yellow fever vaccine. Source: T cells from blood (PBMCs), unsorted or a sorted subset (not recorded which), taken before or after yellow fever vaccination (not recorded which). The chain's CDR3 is CASSGSTDEQFF. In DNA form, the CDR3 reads TGCGCCAGCAGCGGGAGTACGGATGAGCAGTTCTTC.